The T cell receptor beta chain under discussion was sequenced for a study of early T cells in non-severe SARS-CoV-2 infection. Study-level background: Sequencing used unsorted whole-blood bulk RNA, so chains lack pairing.

Trimming removed 6 bases from V and 4 bases from J, with 7 bases in between. The CDR3 covers 12 residues. CDR1 is MNHEY and CDR2 is SVGAGI in the germline V gene. Unique molecular identifier tags were affixed to discrete cDNA molecules. TCRdb reprocessed the 5' RACE reads via MiXCR and lists one record per CDR3 protein. The sample records fewer than 45,000 distinct CDR3 sequences, approximately 9.1% being singletons. This clonotype originated in an adult who was a healthcare worker with PCR-confirmed SARS-CoV-2 infection or an uninfected control (not recorded which). J is TRBJ1-3 and V is TRBV6-5; tentative D call: TRBD1 (5 bases). Sequenced input: whole blood. The CDR3 DNA follows: TGTGCCAGCAGGACAGCAGGAAACACCATATATTTT. This translates into CASRTAGNTIYF.